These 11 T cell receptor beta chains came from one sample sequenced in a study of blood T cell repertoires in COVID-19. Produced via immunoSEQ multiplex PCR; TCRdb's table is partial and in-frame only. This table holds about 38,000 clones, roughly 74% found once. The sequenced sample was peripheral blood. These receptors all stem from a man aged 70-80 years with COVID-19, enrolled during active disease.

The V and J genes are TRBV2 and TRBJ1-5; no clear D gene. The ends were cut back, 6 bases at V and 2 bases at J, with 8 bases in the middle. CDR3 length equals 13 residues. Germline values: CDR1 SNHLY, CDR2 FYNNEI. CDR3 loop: CASRSEGNQPQHF. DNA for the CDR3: TGTGCCAGCAGAAGTGAGGGCAATCAGCCCCAGCATTTT. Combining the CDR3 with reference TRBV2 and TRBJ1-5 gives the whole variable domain EPEVTQTPSHQVTQMGQEVILRCVPISNHLYFYWYRQILGQKVEFLVSFYNNEISEKSEIFDDQFSVERPDGSNFTLKIRSTKLEDSAMYFCASRSEGNQPQHFGDGTRLSIL.

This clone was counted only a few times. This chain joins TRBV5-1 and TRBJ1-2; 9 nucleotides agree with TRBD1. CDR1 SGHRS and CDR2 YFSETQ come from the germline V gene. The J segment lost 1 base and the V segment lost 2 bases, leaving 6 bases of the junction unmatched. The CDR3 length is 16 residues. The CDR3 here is CASSLQGARGNYGYTF. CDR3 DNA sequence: TGCGCCAGCAGCTTACAGGGGGCGCGGGGTAACTATGGCTACACCTTC.

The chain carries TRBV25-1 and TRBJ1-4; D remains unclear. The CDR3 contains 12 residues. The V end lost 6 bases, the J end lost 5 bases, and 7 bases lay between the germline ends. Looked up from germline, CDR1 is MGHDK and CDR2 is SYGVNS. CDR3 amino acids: CASRQSNEKLFF. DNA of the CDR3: TGTGCCAGCAGACAGTCAAATGAAAAACTGTTTTTT.

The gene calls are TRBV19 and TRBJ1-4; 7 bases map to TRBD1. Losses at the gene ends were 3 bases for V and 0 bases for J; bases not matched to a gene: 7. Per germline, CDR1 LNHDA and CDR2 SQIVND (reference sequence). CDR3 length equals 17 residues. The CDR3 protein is CASSMWGQIATNEKLFF. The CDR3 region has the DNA TGTGCCAGTAGTATGTGGGGACAGATCGCAACTAATGAAAAACTGTTTTTT.

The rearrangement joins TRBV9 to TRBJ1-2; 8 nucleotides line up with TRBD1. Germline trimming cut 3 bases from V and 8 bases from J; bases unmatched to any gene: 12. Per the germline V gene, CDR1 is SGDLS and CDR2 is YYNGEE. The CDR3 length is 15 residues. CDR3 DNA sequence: TGTGCCAGCAGCGGACCGGGACAGGCTTGGGGGGGCTACACCTTC. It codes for CASSGPGQAWGGYTF. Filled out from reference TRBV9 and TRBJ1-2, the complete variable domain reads DSGVTQTPKHLITATGQRVTLRCSPRSGDLSVYWYQQSLDQGLQFLIQYYNGEERAKGNILERFSAQQFPDLHSELNLSSLELGDSALYFCASSGPGQAWGGYTFGSGTRLTVV.

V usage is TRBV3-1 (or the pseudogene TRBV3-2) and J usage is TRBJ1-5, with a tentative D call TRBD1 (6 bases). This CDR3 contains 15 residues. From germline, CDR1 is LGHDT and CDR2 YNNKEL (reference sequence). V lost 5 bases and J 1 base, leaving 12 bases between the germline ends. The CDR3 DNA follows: TGTGCCAGCAGCAAGGACAGCCTCAGCAATCAGCCCCAGCATTTT. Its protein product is CASSKDSLSNQPQHF.

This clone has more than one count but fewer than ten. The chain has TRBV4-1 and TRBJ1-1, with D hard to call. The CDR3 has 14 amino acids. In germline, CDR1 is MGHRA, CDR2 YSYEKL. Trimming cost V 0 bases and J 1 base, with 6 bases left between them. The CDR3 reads CASSQEQWNTEAFF. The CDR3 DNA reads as TGCGCCAGCAGCCAAGAACAGTGGAACACTGAAGCTTTCTTT.

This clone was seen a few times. The CDR3 nucleotides are TGTGCCAGCAGCGAGACTAGCGGGGGGAATTCCTACGAGCAGTACTTC. Encoded protein: CASSETSGGNSYEQYF. V usage is TRBV5-8 and J usage is TRBJ2-7, with 13 bases matching TRBD2. Trimming cost V 4 bases and J 1 base; bases outside gene matches: 5. The germline CDR1 and CDR2 sequences are SGHTS and YDEGEE. The CDR3 totals 16 residues.

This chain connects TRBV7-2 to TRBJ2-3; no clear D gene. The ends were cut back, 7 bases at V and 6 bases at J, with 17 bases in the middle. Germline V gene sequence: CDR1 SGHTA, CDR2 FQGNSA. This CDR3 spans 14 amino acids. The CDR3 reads CASTEISVLDTQYF. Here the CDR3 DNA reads TGTGCCAGCACCGAGATCTCCGTTTTGGATACGCAGTATTTT. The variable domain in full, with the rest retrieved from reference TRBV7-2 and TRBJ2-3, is GAGVSQSPSNKVTEKGKDVELRCDPISGHTALYWYRQSLGQGLEFLIYFQGNSAPDKSGLPSDRFSAERTGGSVSTLTIQRTQQEDSAVYLCASTEISVLDTQYFGPGTRLTVL.

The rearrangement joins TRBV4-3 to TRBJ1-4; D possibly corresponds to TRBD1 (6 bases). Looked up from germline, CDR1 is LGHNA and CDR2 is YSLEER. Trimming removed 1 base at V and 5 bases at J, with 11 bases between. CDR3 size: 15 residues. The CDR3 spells CASSQVGQGNEKLFF. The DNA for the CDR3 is TGCGCCAGCAGCCAAGTAGGGCAGGGGAATGAAAAACTGTTTTTT.

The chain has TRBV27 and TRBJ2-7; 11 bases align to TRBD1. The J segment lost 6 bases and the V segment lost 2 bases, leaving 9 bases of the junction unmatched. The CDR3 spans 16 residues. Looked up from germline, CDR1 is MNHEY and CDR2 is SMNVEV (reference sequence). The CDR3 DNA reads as TGTGCCAGCAGTTTAAGGTGGACAGGGGGCGGGGGCGAGCAGTACTTC. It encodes CASSLRWTGGGGEQYF.